The clone carrying this T cell receptor beta chain has at least ten counts. The data stem from a study of blood T cells in healthy people across ages. A second PCR, run for about 6 to 12 cycles, used a sample-barcoded 5' primer plus a J-beta primer mix. Each cDNA molecule was tagged by a template-switch adaptor with 12 random nucleotides. TCRdb itself ran the 5' RACE reads through MiXCR, one entry per CDR3 protein. The table records around 1.7 million distinct CDR3 sequences, over 25% of them present only once. The CDR3 is 15 residues long. V was cut by 0 bases and J by 3 bases, with 12 bases left in between.

The rearrangement links TRBV12-3 or TRBV12-4 to TRBJ2-7; D call uncertain. This clonotype was obtained from a woman aged 25 to 45 in good health. Sequenced material: blood. The CDR3 sequence: CASSLALGTGYEQYF. The DNA of the CDR3 is TGTGCCAGCAGTTTAGCGCTGGGAACGGGCTACGAGCAGTACTTC.